This T cell receptor beta chain is drawn from a study of tumor-infiltrating lymphocytes in oesophageal squamous cell carcinoma. Germline loops: CDR1 MDHEN, CDR2 SYDVKM. With 6 bases clipped from V and 1 base from J, the junction kept 6 bases outside the gene matches. This CDR3 contains 15 residues. By sample share, this clonotype is medium-sized. TCRdb re-called the PCR reads with MiXCR, one entry per CDR3 protein. The sample yields 8,000 to 11,000 distinct CDR3 sequences, 55% to 75% seen once. The sequencing sample was made of esophageal tumor tissue. The gene calls are TRBV28 and TRBJ2-7; 10 bases line up with TRBD2. The receptor's source is a female donor with esophageal squamous cell carcinoma. CDR3 loop: CASRTTSGTSYEQYF. DNA of the CDR3: TGTGCCAGCAGGACTACTAGCGGGACTTCCTACGAGCAGTACTTC.